A single sample is the source of the 14 T cell receptor beta chains below, sequenced in a study of CD8 T cells in Susac syndrome. The RNA, about 0.5 to 1 ug, was put through reverse transcription using random hexamers. TCRdb re-analysed the immunoSEQ multiplex PCR reads in MiXCR, keeping a single row per CDR3 protein. The table lists about 150,000 distinct CDR3 sequences, around 96% of them singletons. Sequencing used CD4+ T cells from PBMCs. Receptor source: a human donor with multiple sclerosis.

This clonotype was seen more than once but under ten times. The rearrangement joins TRBV6-1 to TRBJ2-3; D is uncertain. CDR1 MNHNS and CDR2 SASEGT come from the germline V gene. This CDR3 spans 15 amino acids. Trimming pared 3 bases from V and 2 bases from J, leaving 12 bases between. CDR3 DNA sequence: TGTGCCAGCAGTGACGGCAGGCCCTCCACAGATACGCAGTATTTT. It codes for CASSDGRPSTDTQYF.

The V and J genes are TRBV29-1 and TRBJ1-3; no clear D. Germline assignment: CDR1 SQVTM and CDR2 ANQGSEA. This CDR3 has 11 amino acids. Trimming stripped 0 bases from V and 4 bases from J, with 1 base between. CDR3 amino acids: CSVEEGNTIYF. For the CDR3, the DNA is TGCAGCGTTGAAGAGGGAAACACCATATATTTT.

This clonotype was detected only once. The V call is TRBV29-1, the J call TRBJ1-1; D is ambiguous. Per germline, CDR1 SQVTM and CDR2 ANQGSEA. Between the trimmed V and J ends, which lost 7 bases and 2 bases, there was a span of 14 bases. There are 13 residues in the CDR3. The CDR3 protein is CSADSTENTEAFF. The CDR3 DNA sequence: TGCAGCGCCGATAGTACGGAAAACACTGAAGCTTTCTTT. The full variable domain, completed using reference TRBV29-1 and TRBJ1-1, is SAVISQKPSRDICQRGTSLTIQCQVDSQVTMMFWYRQQPGQSLTLIATANQGSEATYESGFVIDKFPISRPNLTFSTLTVSNMSPEDSSIYLCSADSTENTEAFFGQGTRLTVV.

The J gene is TRBJ2-4, the V gene TRBV4-1; 8 positions agree with TRBD2. After removal of 1 base from V and 7 bases from J, the junction contained 6 bases not matched to a gene. CDR1 is MGHRA, CDR2 YSYEKL, per germline. This CDR3 is built from 15 residues. The CDR3 loop is CASSQVAGTWNIQYF. The CDR3 nucleotides are TGCGCCAGCAGCCAAGTAGCGGGGACGTGGAACATTCAGTACTTC.

The chain links TRBV6-5 to TRBJ1-2; D gene unclear. The CDR3 runs to 10 residues. CDR1 MNHEY and CDR2 SVGAGI come from the germline V gene. V lost 7 bases to trimming and J lost 10 bases, with 10 bases between them. For the CDR3, the DNA is TGTGCCAGCAAAGGGTTCGTCTACACCTTC. It is translated as CASKGFVYTF.

The genes are TRBV2 and TRBJ2-2, with TRBD1 identical over 7 bases. The CDR3 extends over 15 amino acids. Germline V gene sequence: CDR1 SNHLY, CDR2 FYNNEI. The J segment lost 0 bases and the V segment lost 6 bases, leaving 4 bases of the junction unmatched. In DNA, the CDR3 is TGTGCCAGCAGATGGGACAGAGCGAACACCGGGGAGCTGTTTTTT. This gives the protein CASRWDRANTGELFF.

This sequence joins TRBV28 and TRBJ2-3; D is unclear. The V end lost 3 bases, the J end lost 2 bases, and 9 bases lay between the germline ends. This CDR3 region has 14 residues. The germline V gene has CDR1 MDHEN and CDR2 SYDVKM. The CDR3 coding sequence is TGTGCCAGCAGTTTTGAAGGGAACACAGATACGCAGTATTTT. Its protein is CASSFEGNTDTQYF.

V usage is TRBV24-1 and J usage is TRBJ2-7; 8 bases agree with TRBD1. The CDR3 consists of 13 residues. V dropped 9 bases and J dropped 4; count of bases not matched to a gene: 7. Per germline, CDR1 KGHDR and CDR2 SFDVKD. In nucleotides, the CDR3 is TGTGCCACCGGAGGGACAGGTGGATACGAGCAGTACTTC. This gives the protein CATGGTGGYEQYF.

This clonotype is a singleton in its sample. The chain uses TRBV9 and TRBJ2-1, with 7 nucleotides matching TRBD1. The CDR3 loop spans 15 amino acids. Trimming cost V 4 bases and J 4 bases; bases outside gene matches: 8. Germline CDR1 SGDLS, CDR2 YYNGEE. Here the CDR3 DNA reads TGTGCCAGCAGCCCCAAGGGGGCAGGGTACAATGAGCAGTTCTTC. This sequence encodes CASSPKGAGYNEQFF.

The chain recombines TRBV7-6 with TRBJ2-3, with 7 nucleotides matching TRBD2. The CDR3 spans 18 residues. From germline, CDR1 is SGHVS and CDR2 FNYEAQ. V trimming: 3 bases; J trimming: 3 bases; junction bases outside the gene matches: 15. The CDR3 DNA sequence: TGTGCCAGCAGCTTGGAGAAACTAGCGAGCTGGAATACAGATACGCAGTATTTT. As protein: CASSLEKLASWNTDTQYF. The full variable domain, rest sourced from reference TRBV7-6 and TRBJ2-3, is GAGVSQSPRYKVTKRGQDVALRCDPISGHVSLYWYRQALGQGPEFLTYFNYEAQQDKSGLPNDRFSAERPEGSISTLTIQRTEQRDSAMYRCASSLEKLASWNTDTQYFGPGTRLTVL.

V and J are TRBV4-1 and TRBJ2-1; TRBD1 aligns across 8 bases. The CDR3 covers 17 residues. With V trimmed by 4 bases and J by 0 bases, 8 bases remained unmatched. Germline loops: CDR1 MGHRA, CDR2 YSYEKL. The CDR3: CASSPGTGSRSYNEQFF. DNA for the CDR3: TGCGCCAGCAGCCCCGGGACAGGCAGTCGCTCCTACAATGAGCAGTTCTTC.

V gene TRBV28 combines with J gene TRBJ1-5; possible D gene TRBD1, 6 bases. The V gene lost 11 bases and the J gene lost 12 bases, with 20 bases spanning the gap. The CDR3 is 12 amino acids. Germline values: CDR1 MDHEN, CDR2 SYDVKM. The CDR3 loop is CALGKGQGLQHF. In nucleotides, the CDR3 is TGTGCCTTAGGGAAGGGGCAGGGGCTCCAGCATTTT.

The chain links TRBV7-2 to TRBJ2-1, with D perhaps being TRBD1 or TRBD2 (5 bases each). The CDR3 spans 15 residues. V lost 1 base to trimming and J lost 6 bases, with 13 bases between them. The germline gives CDR1 SGHTA, CDR2 FQGNSA. The CDR3 reads CASSLDSMGVNEQFF. As DNA, the CDR3 is TGTGCCAGCAGCTTAGACTCGATGGGGGTCAATGAGCAGTTCTTC.

V gene TRBV7-3 combines with J gene TRBJ1-1; 7 bases are shared with TRBD1. V was pared by 1 base and J by 0 bases, with 11 bases of the junction left unmatched. Germline V gene data show CDR1 as SGHTA and CDR2 as FQGTGA. There are 18 residues in the CDR3. This CDR3 reads CASSLKGQTGNMNTEAFF. The CDR3 DNA reads TGTGCCAGCAGCTTAAAGGGCCAGACAGGGAACATGAACACTGAAGCTTTCTTT.